Listed below are T cell receptor beta chains from one sample, sequenced in a study of cytomegalovirus exposure and HLA in healthy donors. The data were produced by immunoSEQ multiplex PCR, yet TCRdb's version contains in-frame clones alone and is incomplete. Of 190,000 or so clones in the sample, roughly 83% were seen once. Specimen: PBMCs. Source of these receptors: a male donor in good health and CMV-seropositive. Each CDR3 is given with its conserved first and last residue. D genes are given only for firm matches. Not all rows give a size; the values are once, few, many and, for expanded clones, a class.

J,V,D,size,CDR3,DNA
TRBJ2-7,TRBV4-1,-,-,CASSQVLNSGEQYF,TGCGCCAGCAGCCAAGTGCTCAACAGCGGCGAGCAGTACTTC
TRBJ2-1,TRBV15,TRBD1,-,CATSRPSGGVEQFF,TGTGCCACCAGCAGACCTTCAGGGGGAGTTGAGCAGTTCTTC
TRBJ2-7,TRBV5-4,-,-,CASSSDSTSYEQYF,TGTGCCAGCAGCTCCGACAGCACTTCCTACGAGCAGTACTTC
TRBJ2-3,TRBV27,TRBD2,-,CASSFRLGQGLNTQYF,TGTGCCAGCAGTTTCCGTCTGGGTCAGGGACTAAATACGCAGTATTTT
TRBJ2-1,TRBV5-1,TRBD1,-,CASSSEQGVNEQFF,TGCGCCAGCAGCTCGGAACAGGGGGTCAATGAGCAGTTCTTC
TRBJ2-1,TRBV7-9,TRBD1,once,CASSLFGRQGKYNEQFF,TGTGCCAGCAGCTTATTCGGGAGACAGGGGAAATACAATGAGCAGTTCTTC
TRBJ1-1,TRBV2,-,few,CASLDSPNTEAFF,TGTGCCAGCTTAGACAGTCCAAACACTGAAGCTTTCTTT
TRBJ1-4,TRBV27,-,-,CASSYRGGEKLFF,TGTGCCAGCAGTTATCGGGGGGGTGAAAAACTGTTTTTT
TRBJ1-1,TRBV28,-,few,CASSLYGRTAFF,TGTGCCAGCAGTTTATATGGGAGGACGGCTTTCTTT
TRBJ1-3,TRBV5-4,-,-,CASSYAGGNTIYF,TGTGCCAGCAGCTATGCAGGTGGAAACACCATATATTTT
TRBJ2-5,TRBV7-2,TRBD2,-,CASSLGIIGGARETQYF,TGTGCCAGCAGCTTAGGAATTATCGGGGGGGCCCGGGAGACCCAGTACTTC
TRBJ1-2,TRBV5-4,-,-,CASSTQGGYGYTF,TGTGCCAGCAGCACTCAGGGTGGGTATGGCTACACCTTC
TRBJ2-7,TRBV29-1,-,-,CSVVAAGEQYF,TGCAGCGTTGTGGCCGCGGGCGAGCAGTACTTC
TRBJ2-3,TRBV6-5,-,-,CASSYDVRADTQYF,TGTGCCAGCAGTTACGATGTCAGGGCAGATACGCAGTATTTT